A selection of T cell receptor beta chains follows, all from one sample in a study of OX40 agonist ivuxolimab in advanced cancers. Repertoires were generated with immunoSEQ multiplex PCR, while TCRdb's copy carries only in-frame clones and drops some. The table includes tens of thousands of clones, less than 90% detected once. The source was CD4+ or CD8+ T cells sorted from blood, collected in a trial of the OX40 agonist ivuxolimab. The receptor source for this set is an adult with an advanced solid tumor such as melanoma, head and neck, liver or kidney cancer. CDR3s leave out the opening cysteine and the closing phenylalanine or tryptophan. Size tells how often a clone was seen (once, few, many) or the class of an expanded clone, and some rows leave it out.

J | size | V | CDR3
TRBJ2-3 | . | TRBV14 | ASSQIGGRADTQY
TRBJ1-1 | few | TRBV19 | ASSPRTGRGTEAF
TRBJ2-1 | . | TRBV25-1 | ASSESKGATYNEQF
TRBJ2-1 | few | TRBV18 | ASSDVNRDPHNEQF
TRBJ2-5 | . | TRBV11-2 | ASRPGTSGGLRETQY
TRBJ2-7 | . | TRBV2 | ASSEGAHEAYEQY
TRBJ2-1 | . | TRBV9 | ASSGPSGYNEQF
TRBJ2-7 | . | TRBV5-1 | ASSGQGYEQY
TRBJ2-3 | . | TRBV5-8 | ASSLGLAGADTQY
TRBJ2-3 | few | TRBV6-4 | ASSGTSGGTDTQY
TRBJ1-6 | once | TRBV27 | ASGLSSYNSPLH
TRBJ2-2 | . | TRBV6-4 | ASTPEHLSAGELF
TRBJ2-1 | . | TRBV30 | AWGILGSYNEQF
TRBJ2-1 | . | TRBV7-9 | ASSPVSSYNEQF
TRBJ2-7 | . | TRBV6-1 | ASSDSGTTIYEQY
TRBJ1-3 | . | TRBV11-2 | ASSFGFSTGNTIY
TRBJ1-3 | . | TRBV7-9 | ASSFMGVTGNTIY
TRBJ1-1 | once | TRBV18 | ASSPDTGVRTEAF
TRBJ1-2 | . | TRBV6-6 | ASSRDTTYGYT
TRBJ2-1 | . | TRBV28 | ASSRAGTYNEQF
TRBJ2-1 | . | TRBV4-3 | ASSQTNLISSDEQF
TRBJ2-3 | . | TRBV2 | ASSGKREGLTDTQY
TRBJ2-3 | . | TRBV7-9 | ASSTVWARAQY
TRBJ1-5 | . | TRBV28 | ASGLGNQPQH
TRBJ2-2 | . | TRBV28 | ASRFTSRTTNTGELF
TRBJ1-5 | . | TRBV28 | ASSFPGTGVGQPQH
TRBJ2-7 | . | TRBV6-5 | ASSYNRSPGEQY
TRBJ1-5 | . | TRBV2 | ASSVGRTSNQPQH
TRBJ2-3 | . | TRBV7-9 | ASSTASTDTQY
TRBJ1-4 | . | TRBV7-8 | ASSLEGLDGKLF
TRBJ2-7 | . | TRBV18 | ASSSRLGEGEQY
TRBJ1-1 | few | TRBV15 | ASSWTVNTEAF
TRBJ2-7 | . | TRBV9 | ASSPRLAGGLYEQY
TRBJ1-5 | . | TRBV2 | ASNYDRAQPQH
TRBJ2-7 | . | TRBV7-9 | ASSLTAGTIYEQY
TRBJ2-7 | . | TRBV6-5 | ASSYGAGGTYEQY
TRBJ2-5 | . | TRBV4-3 | ASSPSGGAETQY
TRBJ2-1 | . | TRBV9 | ASSPPVSDEQF
TRBJ2-2 | . | TRBV9 | ASQTPTGELF
TRBJ1-2 | . | TRBV18 | ASSPGAGANGYT
TRBJ2-3 | . | TRBV9 | ASSADATDTQY
TRBJ1-2 | . | TRBV28 | ASSEVTVGSGYT
TRBJ2-7 | . | TRBV9 | ASSAEVTYEQY
TRBJ1-2 | . | TRBV9 | ASSLRLQGGTGPESRGYT
TRBJ1-1 | . | TRBV4-2 | ASSQGEGAPNTEAF
TRBJ1-1 | . | TRBV11-3 | ASSSRTGRTF